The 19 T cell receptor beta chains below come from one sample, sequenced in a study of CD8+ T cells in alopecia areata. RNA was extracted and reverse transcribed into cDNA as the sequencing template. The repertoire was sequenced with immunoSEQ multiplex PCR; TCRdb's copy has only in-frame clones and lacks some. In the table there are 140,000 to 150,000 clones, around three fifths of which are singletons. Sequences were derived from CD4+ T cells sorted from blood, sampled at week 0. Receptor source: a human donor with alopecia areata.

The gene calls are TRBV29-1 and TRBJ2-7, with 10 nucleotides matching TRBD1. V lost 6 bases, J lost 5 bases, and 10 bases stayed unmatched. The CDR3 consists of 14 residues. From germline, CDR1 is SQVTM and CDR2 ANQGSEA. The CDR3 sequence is CSVSGTGELDEQYF. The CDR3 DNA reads TGCAGCGTATCAGGGACAGGGGAACTCGACGAGCAGTACTTC.

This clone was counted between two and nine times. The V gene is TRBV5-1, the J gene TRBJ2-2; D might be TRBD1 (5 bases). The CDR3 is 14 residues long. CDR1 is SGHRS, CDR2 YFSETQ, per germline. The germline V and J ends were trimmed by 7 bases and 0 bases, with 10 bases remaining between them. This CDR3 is CASQGAANTGELFF. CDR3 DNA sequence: TGCGCCAGCCAGGGCGCCGCGAACACCGGGGAGCTGTTTTTT.

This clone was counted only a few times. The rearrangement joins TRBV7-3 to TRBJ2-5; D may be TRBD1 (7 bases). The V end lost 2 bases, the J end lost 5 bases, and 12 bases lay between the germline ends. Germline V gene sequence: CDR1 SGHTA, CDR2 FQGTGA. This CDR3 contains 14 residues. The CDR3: CASSLGGGVETQYF. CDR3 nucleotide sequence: TGTGCCAGCAGCTTAGGAGGGGGCGTGGAGACCCAGTACTTC.

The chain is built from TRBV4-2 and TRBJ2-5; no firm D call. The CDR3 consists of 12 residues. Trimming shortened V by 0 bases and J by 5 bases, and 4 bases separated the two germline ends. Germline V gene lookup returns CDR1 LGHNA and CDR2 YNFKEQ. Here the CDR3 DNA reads TGTGCCAGCAGCCAAGAGGGGGAGACCCAGTACTTC. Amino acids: CASSQEGETQYF.

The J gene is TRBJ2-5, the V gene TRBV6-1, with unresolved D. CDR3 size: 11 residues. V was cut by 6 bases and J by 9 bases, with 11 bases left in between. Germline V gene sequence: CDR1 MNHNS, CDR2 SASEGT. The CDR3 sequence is CASSQAVAQYF. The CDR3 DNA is TGTGCCAGCAGCCAAGCAGTGGCCCAGTACTTC.

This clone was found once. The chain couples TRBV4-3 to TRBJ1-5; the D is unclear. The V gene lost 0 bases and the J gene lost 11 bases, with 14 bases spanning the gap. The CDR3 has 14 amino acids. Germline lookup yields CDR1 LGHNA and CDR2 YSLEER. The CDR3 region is CASSQEPESRAQHF. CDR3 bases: TGCGCCAGCAGCCAAGAGCCTGAGTCCCGGGCCCAGCATTTT.

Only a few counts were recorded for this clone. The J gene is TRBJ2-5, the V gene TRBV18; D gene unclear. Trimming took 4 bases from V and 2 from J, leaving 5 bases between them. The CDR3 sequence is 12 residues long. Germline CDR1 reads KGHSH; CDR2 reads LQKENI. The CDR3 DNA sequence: TGTGCCAGCTCACAGGGTCAAGAGACCCAGTACTTC. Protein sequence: CASSQGQETQYF. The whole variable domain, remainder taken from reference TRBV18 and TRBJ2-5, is NAGVMQNPRHLVRRRGQEARLRCSPMKGHSHVYWYRQLPEEGLKFMVYLQKENIIDESGMPKERFSAEFPKEGPSILRIQQVVRGDSAAYFCASSQGQETQYFGPGTRLLVL.

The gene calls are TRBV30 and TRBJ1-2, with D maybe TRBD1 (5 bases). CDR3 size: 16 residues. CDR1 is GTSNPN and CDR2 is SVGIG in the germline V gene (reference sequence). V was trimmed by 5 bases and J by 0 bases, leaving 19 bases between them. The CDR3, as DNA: TGTGCCTGGGCCCGGGGGAAAGCCCGGGCTAACTATGGCTACACCTTC. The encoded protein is CAWARGKARANYGYTF.

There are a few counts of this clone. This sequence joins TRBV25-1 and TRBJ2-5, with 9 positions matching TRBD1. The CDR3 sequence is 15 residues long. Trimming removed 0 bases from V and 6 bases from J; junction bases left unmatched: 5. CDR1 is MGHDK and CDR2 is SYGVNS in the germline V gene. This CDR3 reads CASSEYGTGQQTQYF. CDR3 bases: TGTGCCAGCAGTGAATACGGGACAGGGCAACAGACCCAGTACTTC. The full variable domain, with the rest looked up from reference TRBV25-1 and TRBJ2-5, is EADIYQTPRYLVIGTGKKITLECSQTMGHDKMYWYQQDPGMELHLIHYSYGVNSTEKGDLSSESTVSRIRTEHFPLTLESARPSHTSQYLCASSEYGTGQQTQYFGPGTRLLVL.

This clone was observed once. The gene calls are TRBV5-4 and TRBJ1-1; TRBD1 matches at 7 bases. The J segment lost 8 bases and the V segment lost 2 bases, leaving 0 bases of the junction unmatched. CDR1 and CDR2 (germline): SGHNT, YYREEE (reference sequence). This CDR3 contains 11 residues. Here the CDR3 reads CASSLQGEAFF. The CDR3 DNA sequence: TGTGCCAGCAGCTTACAGGGGGAAGCTTTCTTT.

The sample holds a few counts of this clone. Here the CDR3 DNA reads TGCAGCGTTGCACCAAATGAACTCACCGGGGAGCTGTTTTTT. It codes for CSVAPNELTGELFF. The chain employs TRBV29-1 and TRBJ2-2; D is unresolved. CDR1 SQVTM and CDR2 ANQGSEA come from the germline V gene. The CDR3 loop spans 14 amino acids. Trimming left V 4 bases short and J 4 bases short, with 13 bases between.

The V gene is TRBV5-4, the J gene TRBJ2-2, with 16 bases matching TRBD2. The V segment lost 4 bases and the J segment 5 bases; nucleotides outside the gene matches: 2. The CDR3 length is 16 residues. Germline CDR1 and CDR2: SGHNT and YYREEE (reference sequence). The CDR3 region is CASSPGLAGGTGELFF. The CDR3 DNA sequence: TGTGCCAGCAGCCCGGGACTAGCGGGGGGGACCGGGGAGCTGTTTTTT. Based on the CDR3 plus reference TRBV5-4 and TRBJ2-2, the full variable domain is ETGVTQSPTHLIKTRGQQVTLRCSSQSGHNTVSWYQQALGQGPQFIFQYYREEENGRGNFPPRFSGLQFPNYSSELNVNALELDDSALYLCASSPGLAGGTGELFFGEGSRLTVL.

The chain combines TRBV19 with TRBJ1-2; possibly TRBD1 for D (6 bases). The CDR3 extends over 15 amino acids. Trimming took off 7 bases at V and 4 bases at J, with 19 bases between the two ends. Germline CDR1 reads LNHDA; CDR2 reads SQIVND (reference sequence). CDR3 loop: CASTPITQGGYGYTF. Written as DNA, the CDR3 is TGTGCCAGTACCCCCATCACACAGGGCGGCTATGGCTACACCTTC.

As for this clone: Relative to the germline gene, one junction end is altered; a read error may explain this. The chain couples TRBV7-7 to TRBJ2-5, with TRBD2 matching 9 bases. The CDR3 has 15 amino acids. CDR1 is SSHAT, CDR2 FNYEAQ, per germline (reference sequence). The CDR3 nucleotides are TGTGCTAGCAGCTCAGGACTAGCGACCACAGAGACCCAGTACTTC. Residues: CASSSGLATTETQYF.

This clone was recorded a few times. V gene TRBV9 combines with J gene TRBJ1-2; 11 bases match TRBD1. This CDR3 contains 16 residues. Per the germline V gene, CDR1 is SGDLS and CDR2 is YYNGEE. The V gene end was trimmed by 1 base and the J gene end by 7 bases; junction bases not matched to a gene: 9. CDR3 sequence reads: CASSVLTGTGGAGYTF. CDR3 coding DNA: TGTGCCAGCAGCGTATTAACCGGGACAGGGGGGGCTGGCTACACCTTC.

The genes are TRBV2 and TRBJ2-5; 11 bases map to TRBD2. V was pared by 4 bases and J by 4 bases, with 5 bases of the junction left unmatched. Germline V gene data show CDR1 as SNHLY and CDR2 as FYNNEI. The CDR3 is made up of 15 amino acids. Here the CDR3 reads CASSVIAGGSETQYF. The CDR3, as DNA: TGTGCCAGCAGTGTTATAGCGGGGGGGTCAGAGACCCAGTACTTC. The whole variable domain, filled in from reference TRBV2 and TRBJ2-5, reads EPEVTQTPSHQVTQMGQEVILRCVPISNHLYFYWYRQILGQKVEFLVSFYNNEISEKSEIFDDQFSVERPDGSNFTLKIRSTKLEDSAMYFCASSVIAGGSETQYFGPGTRLLVL.

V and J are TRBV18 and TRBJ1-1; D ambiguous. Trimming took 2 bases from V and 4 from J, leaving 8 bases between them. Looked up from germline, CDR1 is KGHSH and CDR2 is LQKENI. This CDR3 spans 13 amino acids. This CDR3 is CASSPRLSTEAFF. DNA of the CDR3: TGTGCCAGCTCACCAAGACTTAGCACTGAAGCTTTCTTT.

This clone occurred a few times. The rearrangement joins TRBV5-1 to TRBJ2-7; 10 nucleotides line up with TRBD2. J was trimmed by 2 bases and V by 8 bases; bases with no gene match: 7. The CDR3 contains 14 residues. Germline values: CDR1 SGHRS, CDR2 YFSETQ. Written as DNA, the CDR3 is TGCGCCAGTATGGAACTAGCGGGGCCCTACGAGCAGTACTTC. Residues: CASMELAGPYEQYF.

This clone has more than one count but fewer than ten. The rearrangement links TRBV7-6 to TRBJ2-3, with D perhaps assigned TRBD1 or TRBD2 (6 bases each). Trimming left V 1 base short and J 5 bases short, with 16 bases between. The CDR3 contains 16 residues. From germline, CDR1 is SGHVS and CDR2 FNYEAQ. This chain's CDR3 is CASSLETGGPGDTQYF. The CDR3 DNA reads TGTGCCAGCAGCTTAGAAACTGGGGGGCCAGGAGATACGCAGTATTTT.